The next 15 T cell receptor beta chains were all read from a single sample in a study of identical twins. Each CDR3 protein gets one entry after TCRdb re-called the 5' RACE reads with MiXCR. The data show roughly 690,000 distinct CDR3 sequences, 20% to 25% seen once. These data were likewise used in another study, on T cells expressing NK-cell markers.

The sequenced material came from PBMCs. The receptors derive from a woman between 18 and 30 years old in good health.

This clonotype has a handful of counts. The V and J genes are TRBV7-8 and TRBJ2-7; no firm D call. The CDR3 is 15 residues long. V lost 5 bases and J lost 2, with 16 bases in between. Germline V gene sequence: CDR1 SGHVS, CDR2 FQNEAQ. The CDR3 region has the DNA TGTGCCAGCAGCCAAGGTTTAGGAGCCACCTACGAGCAGTACTTC. Protein: CASSQGLGATYEQYF.

This clonotype has more than one count but fewer than ten. The V gene is TRBV6-6, the J gene TRBJ2-7; D may be TRBD1 or TRBD2 (6 bases each). This CDR3 comprises 13 residues. CDR1 and CDR2 (germline): MNHNY, SVGAGI (reference sequence). V shed 6 bases and J shed 1 base, with 10 bases lying between them. The CDR3 DNA follows: TGTGCCAGCAGAAGGGGGGATTCCTACGAGCAGTACTTC. It is translated as CASRRGDSYEQYF.

This clonotype occurred a few times. The rearrangement links TRBV10-3 to TRBJ2-1; D possibly corresponds to TRBD2 (6 bases). CDR1 ENHRY and CDR2 SYGVKD come from the germline V gene. The CDR3 is made up of 13 amino acids. The ends were cut back, 2 bases at V and 7 bases at J, with 9 bases in the middle. In nucleotides, the CDR3 is TGTGCCATCAGTGAGCCAGGGAGGAATGAGCAGTTCTTC. It encodes CAISEPGRNEQFF.

This clonotype has only a few counts. The chain couples TRBV20-1 to TRBJ1-1; D perhaps matches TRBD1 (5 bases). The CDR3 is 16 residues long. The ends were cut back, 2 bases at V and 2 bases at J, with 18 bases in the middle. CDR1 is DFQATT, CDR2 SNEGSKA, per germline (reference sequence). The CDR3: CSARPDARGLNTEAFF. The DNA of the CDR3 is TGCAGTGCTAGACCGGACGCACGGGGCCTAAACACTGAAGCTTTCTTT.

In nucleotides, the CDR3 is TGTGCCAGCAGGAGCGGACTAGCGGCCCCCTGGGGGGAGACCCAGTACTTC. As protein: CASRSGLAAPWGETQYF. V gene TRBV6-1 combines with J gene TRBJ2-5, with 10 bases lining up with TRBD2. CDR1 MNHNS and CDR2 SASEGT come from the germline V gene. The CDR3 loop spans 17 amino acids. The V gene end was trimmed by 6 bases and the J gene end by 5 bases; junction bases not matched to a gene: 15.

In DNA, the CDR3 is TGTGCCAGCAGCACCCGAGGGGACAGGGCCCACGAGCAGTACTTC. Translation: CASSTRGDRAHEQYF. The V and J genes are TRBV11-3 and TRBJ2-7; 9 nucleotides agree with TRBD1. Germline V gene data show CDR1 as SGHNT and CDR2 as YENEEA. The CDR3 is 15 amino acids. Trimming took 5 bases from V and 5 from J; bases not matched to a gene: 10.

The V and J genes are TRBV20-1 and TRBJ1-2; D unclear. The CDR3 sequence is 11 residues long. Trimming removed 6 bases from V and 4 bases from J, with 9 bases in between. From germline, CDR1 is DFQATT and CDR2 SNEGSKA (reference sequence). The CDR3 region is CSALESYGYTF. The CDR3 bases are TGCAGTGCCCTAGAGAGCTATGGCTACACCTTC.

This clonotype occurred many times. This chain links TRBV11-3 with TRBJ1-1; no firm D call. This CDR3 has 13 amino acids. V lost 3 bases and J 0 bases, leaving 5 bases between the germline ends. Looked up from germline, CDR1 is SGHNT and CDR2 is YENEEA. CDR3 sequence reads: CASSFQVNTEAFF. The CDR3 bases are TGTGCCAGCAGCTTCCAGGTGAACACTGAAGCTTTCTTT.

The CDR3 DNA reads TGTGCCAGCAGCTTTAGAGGGGGTGCTAACAAACAGCAAGAGACCCAGTACTTC. The encoded protein is CASSFRGGANKQQETQYF. The chain joins TRBV5-5 to TRBJ2-5; perhaps TRBD1 as D (6 bases). Germline loops: CDR1 SGHKS, CDR2 YYEKEE (reference sequence). The CDR3 is 18 amino acids. Trimming cost V 2 bases and J 2 bases, with 22 bases left between them.

The rearrangement joins TRBV5-1 to TRBJ2-1; D may be TRBD2 (6 bases). Trimming removed 7 bases from V and 4 bases from J, with 15 bases in between. The germline V gene encodes CDR1 SGHRS and CDR2 YFSETQ. This CDR3 comprises 14 residues. The CDR3 coding sequence is TGCGCCAGCTACCGGGACTCAGGGTACAATGAGCAGTTCTTC. Protein: CASYRDSGYNEQFF.

This clonotype was found many times. The V gene is TRBV12-3 or TRBV12-4, the J gene TRBJ1-2; D remains unclear. The length of the CDR3 is 14 residues. Trimming left V 0 bases short and J 9 bases short, with 14 bases between. The CDR3 bases are TGTGCCAGCAGTTTAGCGGGCGCAGGAGAGAGCTACACCTTC. Translation gives CASSLAGAGESYTF.

This clonotype has only a few counts. The rearrangement uses TRBV20-1 and TRBJ1-6; possibly TRBD1 for D (5 bases). Trimming took off 3 bases at V and 5 bases at J, with 11 bases between the two ends. The CDR3 sequence is 14 residues long. CDR1 is DFQATT, CDR2 SNEGSKA, per germline (reference sequence). CDR3 sequence (DNA): TGCAGTGCTAGTGCTCAGGGAGATAATTCACCCCTCCACTTT. The encoded protein is CSASAQGDNSPLHF.

In this sample, this clonotype turned up a few times. This chain uses TRBV6-1 with TRBJ1-1; D possibly corresponds to TRBD1 (5 bases). Germline V CDR1 and CDR2: MNHNS, SASEGT. Deletions cut 6 bases from V and 4 bases from J, with 12 bases between. The CDR3 loop spans 13 amino acids. CDR3 DNA: TGTGCCAGCAGGGGGGTACGGAGCACTGAAGCTTTCTTT. This encodes CASRGVRSTEAFF.

This clonotype occurred a few times. The chain is built from TRBV29-1 and TRBJ2-1; D may be TRBD2 (5 bases). With 4 bases removed from V and 10 bases from J, the gap between germline ends came to 20 bases. Germline V lookup: CDR1 SQVTM, CDR2 ANQGSEA. This CDR3 spans 14 amino acids. CDR3 sequence reads: CSVAEGINLHEQFF. The CDR3 nucleotides are TGCAGCGTTGCAGAGGGTATAAACCTCCACGAGCAGTTCTTC.

The rearrangement joins TRBV7-9 to TRBJ1-2; D is undetermined. V was cut by 4 bases and J by 3 bases, with 15 bases left in between. CDR3 length: 15 residues. The germline V gene encodes CDR1 SEHNR and CDR2 FQNEAQ (reference sequence). The CDR3 loop is CASSSRTNSDYGYTF. CDR3 DNA: TGTGCCAGCAGCTCTAGGACGAACAGTGACTATGGCTACACCTTC.